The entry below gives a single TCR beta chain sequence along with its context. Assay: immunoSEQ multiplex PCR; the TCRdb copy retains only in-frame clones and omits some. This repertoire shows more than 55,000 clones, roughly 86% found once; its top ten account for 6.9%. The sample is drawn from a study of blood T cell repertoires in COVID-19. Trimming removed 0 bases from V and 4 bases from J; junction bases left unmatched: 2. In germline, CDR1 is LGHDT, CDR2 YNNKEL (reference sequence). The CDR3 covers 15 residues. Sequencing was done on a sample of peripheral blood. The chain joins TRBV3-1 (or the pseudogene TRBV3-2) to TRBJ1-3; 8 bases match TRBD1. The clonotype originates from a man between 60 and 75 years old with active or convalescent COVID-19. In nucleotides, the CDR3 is TGTGCCAGCAGCCAAGATTGGACAGGGGGAAACACCATATATTTT. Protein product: CASSQDWTGGNTIYF.